Below are 6 T cell receptor beta chains sequenced from a single sample in a study of memory CD4+ T cells and cytomegalovirus serostatus. The repertoire was sequenced with immunoSEQ multiplex PCR; TCRdb's copy has only in-frame clones and lacks some. The repertoire consists of about 92,000 clones, with 80% occurring once and the leading ten covering about 4%. The sort gate was single viable CD3+CD4+CD8-CD45RO+ cells for memory CD4+ T cells. Sequenced: memory CD4+ T cells from blood. The receptors derive from an adult in good health and CMV-seropositive.

The rearrangement links TRBV5-1 to TRBJ2-5; D gene ambiguous. Germline V gives CDR1 SGHRS, CDR2 YFSETQ. The V end lost 0 bases, the J end lost 1 base, and 4 bases lay between the germline ends. This CDR3 contains 13 residues. The CDR3 sequence is CASSLGFQETQYF. CDR3 bases: TGCGCCAGCAGCTTGGGATTCCAAGAGACCCAGTACTTC.

This clone has just a few counts. The chain couples TRBV30 to TRBJ1-2, with unresolved D. Germline loops: CDR1 GTSNPN, CDR2 SVGIG (reference sequence). V was cut by 2 bases and J by 8 bases, with 12 bases left in between. This CDR3 comprises 12 residues. CDR3 DNA: TGTGCCTGGAGTCGCCAGGTGGGCGGCTACACCTTC. This gives the protein CAWSRQVGGYTF.

This clone was detected once. The V and J genes are TRBV19 and TRBJ1-4, with TRBD1 matching over 7 bases. The germline CDR1 and CDR2 sequences are LNHDA and SQIVND (reference sequence). The CDR3 is 14 residues long. Germline trimming cut 5 bases from V and 7 bases from J; bases unmatched to any gene: 7. The CDR3: CASSPGTAGEKLFF. In DNA form, the CDR3 reads TGTGCCAGTAGTCCCGGGACAGCGGGTGAAAAACTGTTTTTT.

The sample holds one count of this clone. In nucleotides, the CDR3 is TGCGCCAGCAGCCAGAGTTACCTTATGACCGAGACCCAGTACTTC. Encoded protein: CASSQSYLMTETQYF. The rearrangement links TRBV4-3 to TRBJ2-5, with D uncertain. Trimming removed 3 bases from V and 5 bases from J, with 16 bases in between. Germline assignment: CDR1 LGHNA and CDR2 YSLEER. The CDR3 runs 15 residues.

This clone has just a few counts. The CDR3 sequence is CARKRVIRANQPQHF. The DNA of the CDR3 is TGTGCCAGGAAGAGAGTGATTAGGGCCAATCAGCCCCAGCATTTT. The chain couples TRBV7-3 to TRBJ1-5; D is unresolved. The V and J ends lost 9 bases and 3 bases respectively, with 18 bases between them. The CDR3 has 15 residues. CDR1 and CDR2 from the germline V gene are SGHTA and FQGTGA.

The chain links TRBV7-2 to TRBJ1-4, with D unclear. The germline CDR1 and CDR2 sequences are SGHTA and FQGNSA. Trimming pared 8 bases from V and 3 bases from J, leaving 13 bases between. CDR3 size: 14 residues. This CDR3 is CASSSGNSNEKLFF. CDR3 nucleotide sequence: TGTGCCAGCTCAAGTGGTAACTCTAATGAAAAACTGTTTTTT.